These 32 T cell receptor beta chains originate from one sample sequenced in a study of post-analysis software for immune sequencing data. Antigens of these TCRs are unknown. Findings of the study overall: About five TRBV segments, including TRBV5-6, TRBV5-1 and TRBV20-1, were more frequent in patients than controls.

TCR beta cDNA libraries included unique molecular identifiers. In TCRdb, the PCR reads were re-called with MiXCR into one record per CDR3 protein. The sample holds about 540,000 distinct CDR3 sequences; roughly 34% are singletons and the top ten take approximately 6%. Sequenced input: blood. The receptors stem from a girl aged 2 to 17 with multiple sclerosis.

The chain joins TRBV10-3 to TRBJ1-2; TRBD1 is a possible D gene (5 bases). The CDR3 has 14 residues. V lost 5 bases to trimming and J lost 3 bases, with 13 bases between them. The germline gives CDR1 ENHRY, CDR2 SYGVKD. The CDR3 spells CAISPGGADYGYTF. The CDR3 coding sequence is TGTGCCATCAGTCCGGGCGGGGCCGACTATGGCTACACCTTC.

V is TRBV29-1 and J is TRBJ2-3, with 8 bases aligning to TRBD2. Germline lookup yields CDR1 SQVTM and CDR2 ANQGSEA. The CDR3 loop spans 14 amino acids. Trimming at V came to 4 bases and at J to 0 bases, leaving 3 bases not matched to a gene. As DNA, the CDR3 is TGCAGCGTTGGAAAGCGGGGGAGCACAGATACGCAGTATTTT. It is translated as CSVGKRGSTDTQYF.

Many counts were recorded for this clonotype. This sequence joins TRBV20-1 and TRBJ2-7; TRBD2 matches at 15 bases. V lost 6 bases and J lost 1; bases outside the gene matches: 13. CDR1 DFQATT and CDR2 SNEGSKA come from the germline V gene (reference sequence). This CDR3 comprises 18 residues. This chain's CDR3 is CSATGTSGGSGLSYEQYF. The CDR3 coding sequence is TGCAGTGCCACCGGGACTAGCGGGGGGTCGGGGCTTTCCTACGAGCAGTACTTC.

The chain employs TRBV28 and TRBJ2-1; 7 nucleotides align to TRBD1. The J segment lost 6 bases and the V segment lost 5 bases, leaving 7 bases of the junction unmatched. This CDR3 spans 14 amino acids. Germline CDR1 and CDR2: MDHEN and SYDVKM. In DNA, the CDR3 is TGTGCCAGCAGTAATATTGACAGGGCCAATGAGCAGTTCTTC. Translation: CASSNIDRANEQFF.

This sequence joins TRBV7-4 and TRBJ2-3; TRBD2 matches at 7 bases. The CDR3 covers 16 residues. V shed 4 bases and J 1 base; nucleotides not matched to a gene: 8. Per the germline V gene, CDR1 is SGHVT and CDR2 is SQSDAQ. CDR3 loop: CASSSFRRGGTDTQYF. The DNA for the CDR3 is TGTGCCAGCAGCTCCTTTCGACGGGGGGGCACAGATACGCAGTATTTT.

Ten or more counts support this clonotype. The chain links TRBV10-1 to TRBJ2-5, with D possibly being TRBD1 (6 bases). V shed 3 bases and J shed 4 bases, with 9 bases lying between them. There are 13 residues in the CDR3. CDR1 is WNHNN, CDR2 SYGVQD, per germline (reference sequence). The CDR3: CASSDQGRETQYF. The CDR3, as DNA: TGCGCCAGCAGTGATCAGGGGCGAGAGACCCAGTACTTC.

This chain uses TRBV18 with TRBJ2-1; D not certain. The ends were cut back, 2 bases at V and 0 bases at J, with 11 bases in the middle. In germline, CDR1 is KGHSH, CDR2 LQKENI. CDR3 length: 16 residues. The CDR3 bases are TGTGCCAGCTCACCATCCGTCCCAGACTCCTACAATGAGCAGTTCTTC. It is translated as CASSPSVPDSYNEQFF.

The chain carries TRBV5-1 and TRBJ2-3; 7 positions match TRBD1. CDR1 SGHRS and CDR2 YFSETQ come from the germline V gene. The V gene end was trimmed by 5 bases and the J gene end by 2 bases; junction bases not matched to a gene: 5. The CDR3 is 14 amino acids. The CDR3 sequence: CASRRGQFTDTQYF. The CDR3 nucleotides are TGCGCCAGCAGGAGGGGACAGTTCACAGATACGCAGTATTTT.

This clonotype was counted a few times. This chain links TRBV28 with TRBJ1-5, with D unresolved. Trimming left V 6 bases short and J 1 base short, with 1 base between. The CDR3 runs 11 residues. Germline V gene lookup returns CDR1 MDHEN and CDR2 SYDVKM. This chain's CDR3 is CASRSNQPQHF. DNA of the CDR3: TGTGCCAGCAGGAGCAATCAGCCCCAGCATTTT. The variable domain in full, completed from reference TRBV28 and TRBJ1-5, reads DVKVTQSSRYLVKRTGEKVFLECVQDMDHENMFWYRQDPGLGLRLIYFSYDVKMKEKGDIPEGYSVSREKKERFSLILESASTNQTSMYLCASRSNQPQHFGDGTRLSIL.

This chain joins TRBV7-2 and TRBJ2-3; TRBD2 matches 12 bases. The CDR3 has 18 amino acids. Germline V CDR1 and CDR2: SGHTA, FQGNSA. V lost 5 bases to trimming and J lost 1 base; unmatched junction nucleotides: 10. CDR3 sequence: CASSRLAGALTGTDTQYF. DNA for the CDR3: TGTGCCAGCAGCCGACTAGCGGGGGCCCTAACCGGCACAGATACGCAGTATTTT.

The genes are TRBV6-1 and TRBJ2-5; the D is unclear. Trimming pared 3 bases from V and 5 bases from J, leaving 16 bases between. This CDR3 contains 15 residues. Germline-derived CDR1 and CDR2 are MNHNS and SASEGT. The CDR3 spells CASSDSGRFGETQYF. As DNA, the CDR3 is TGTGCCAGCAGTGATTCGGGTCGGTTCGGGGAGACCCAGTACTTC.

The rearrangement joins TRBV3-1 to TRBJ1-2; 11 bases line up with TRBD1. This CDR3 contains 16 residues. After removal of 4 bases from V and 8 bases from J, the junction contained 12 bases not matched to a gene. Germline values: CDR1 LGHDT, CDR2 YNNKEL (reference sequence). CDR3 nucleotide sequence: TGTGCCAGCAGCCCACTCTTCGGACAGGGGGCGGAGGGCTACACCTTC. This gives the protein CASSPLFGQGAEGYTF.

The genes are TRBV11-2 and TRBJ2-5, with D perhaps matching TRBD1 or TRBD2 (5 bases each). CDR1 and CDR2 from the germline V gene are SGHAT and FQNNGV. CDR3 length equals 14 residues. Trimming removed 3 bases at V and 2 bases at J, with 10 bases between. This chain's CDR3 is CASSFGALQETQYF. The DNA of the CDR3 is TGTGCCAGCAGCTTCGGGGCGCTACAAGAGACCCAGTACTTC. The entire variable domain, with the rest obtained from reference TRBV11-2 and TRBJ2-5, is as follows: EAGVAQSPRYKIIEKRQSVAFWCNPISGHATLYWYQQILGQGPKLLIQFQNNGVVDDSQLPKDRFSAERLKGVDSTLKIQPAKLEDSAVYLCASSFGALQETQYFGPGTRLLVL.

The CDR3 here is CASSLETRISGNTIYF. CDR3 nucleotide sequence: TGTGCCAGCAGCCTCGAGACCCGGATCTCTGGAAACACCATATATTTT. V and J are TRBV4-2 and TRBJ1-3; D unresolved. V gave up 4 bases and J gave up 0 bases, with 13 bases separating them. Germline values: CDR1 LGHNA, CDR2 YNFKEQ. This CDR3 contains 16 residues.

The gene calls are TRBV3-1 and TRBJ2-3; no definite D call. CDR3 length: 15 amino acids. Germline values: CDR1 LGHDT, CDR2 YNNKEL (reference sequence). Trimming cost V 8 bases and J 4 bases, with 19 bases left between them. CDR3 DNA sequence: TGTGCCAGCCGCCTTCACCCTAGTTCAGCAGATACGCAGTATTTT. This gives the protein CASRLHPSSADTQYF.

This clonotype was observed many times. V usage is TRBV5-1 and J usage is TRBJ2-5; D assignment may be TRBD1 or TRBD2 (6 bases each). The ends were cut back, 0 bases at V and 4 bases at J, with 10 bases in the middle. CDR3 length: 14 residues. The germline V gene encodes CDR1 SGHRS and CDR2 YFSETQ. As DNA, the CDR3 is TGCGCCAGCAGCTTGGTACAGGGAGGAGAGACCCAGTACTTC. This sequence encodes CASSLVQGGETQYF.

This clonotype was observed a handful of times. The CDR3 region is CASSPLVEETQYF. CDR3 bases: TGTGCCAGCAGTCCCCTAGTTGAGGAGACCCAGTACTTC. The chain couples TRBV6-2 or TRBV6-3 to TRBJ2-5, with no clear D. CDR3 length: 13 residues. Trimming took off 5 bases at V and 5 bases at J, with 12 bases between the two ends. The V gene's germline CDR1 is MNHEY and CDR2 SVGEGT.

The J gene is TRBJ2-3, the V gene TRBV20-1, with D possibly TRBD1 on 5 matching bases. Germline V lookup: CDR1 DFQATT, CDR2 SNEGSKA (reference sequence). This CDR3 is built from 11 residues. Deletions cut 6 bases from V and 11 bases from J, with 15 bases between. The CDR3 here is CSALDTIEQYF. The CDR3 DNA sequence: TGCAGTGCCCTGGACACTATTGAGCAGTATTTT.

Only a few counts were recorded for this clonotype. The chain combines TRBV20-1 with TRBJ2-5; 7 nucleotides agree with TRBD2. CDR1 and CDR2 from the germline V gene are DFQATT and SNEGSKA (reference sequence). The J segment lost 4 bases and the V segment lost 6 bases, leaving 20 bases of the junction unmatched. This CDR3 has 17 amino acids. The CDR3 DNA reads as TGCAGTGCCCAAAATCCCGGGAGGCGGCCACGCGGAGAGACCCAGTACTTC. Its translation: CSAQNPGRRPRGETQYF.

The chain has TRBV5-5 and TRBJ2-6; TRBD2 agrees at 7 bases. Per the germline V gene, CDR1 is SGHKS and CDR2 is YYEKEE (reference sequence). The CDR3 has 18 amino acids. J lost 0 bases, V lost 3 bases, and 9 bases had no gene match. The CDR3 region has the DNA TGTGCCAGCAGCTACCTCGGGGGGACCCTCTCTGGGGCCAACGTCCTGACTTTC. As protein: CASSYLGGTLSGANVLTF.

The rearrangement joins TRBV3-1 to TRBJ2-5; D possibly corresponds to TRBD2 (6 bases). The CDR3 loop spans 16 amino acids. V was pared by 0 bases and J by 4 bases, with 15 bases between. CDR1 and CDR2 from the germline V gene are LGHDT and YNNKEL (reference sequence). DNA of the CDR3: TGTGCCAGCAGCCAAGACCCGGGACCAGCGGGAGAGACCCAGTACTTC. Translated, it gives CASSQDPGPAGETQYF.

CDR3 amino acids: CASSQTPEGTGELFF. The CDR3 coding sequence is TGCGCCAGCAGCCAGACCCCAGAGGGGACCGGGGAGCTGTTTTTT. The chain has TRBV4-1 and TRBJ2-2; D is tentatively TRBD1 or TRBD2 (5 bases each). CDR1 and CDR2 from the germline V gene are MGHRA and YSYEKL. The V and J ends lost 3 bases and 5 bases respectively, with 13 bases between them. This CDR3 region has 15 residues.

On this clonotype itself: Germline is not matched at one junction end, which may reflect a read error. V is TRBV4-1 and J is TRBJ1-2; TRBD1 matches at 9 bases. This CDR3 is built from 15 residues. Germline loops: CDR1 MGHRA, CDR2 YSYEKL. The CDR3 sequence: CTSSQPGQGYYGYTF. In DNA form, the CDR3 reads TGCACCAGCAGCCAACCTGGACAGGGGTACTATGGCTACACCTTC.

The chain has TRBV6-1 and TRBJ1-1; D gene unclear. CDR1 is MNHNS, CDR2 SASEGT, per germline. Deletions cut 2 bases from V and 4 bases from J, with 11 bases between. The CDR3 contains 14 residues. In DNA, the CDR3 is TGTGCCAGCAGTGAATTTTCGGGCAGCACTGAAGCTTTCTTT. Amino acids: CASSEFSGSTEAFF.

This clonotype was observed a handful of times. The rearrangement uses TRBV20-1 and TRBJ1-2; tentative D call: TRBD1 (5 bases). The CDR3 is 13 residues long. Trimming pared 0 bases from V and 4 bases from J, leaving 9 bases between. CDR1 and CDR2 from the germline V gene are DFQATT and SNEGSKA (reference sequence). This CDR3 is CSAREGVTYGYTF. The CDR3 DNA sequence: TGCAGTGCTAGAGAAGGGGTGACCTATGGCTACACCTTC.

The genes are TRBV7-6 and TRBJ2-7, with a possible D match to TRBD1 (5 bases). Germline V gene data show CDR1 as SGHVS and CDR2 as FNYEAQ. The V and J ends lost 1 base and 0 bases respectively, with 10 bases between them. This CDR3 has 15 amino acids. CDR3 bases: TGTGCCAGCAGCTTAGGACAGTCTAGCTCCTACGAGCAGTACTTC. Protein sequence: CASSLGQSSSYEQYF.

In its sample, this clonotype was seen many times. This chain uses TRBV20-1 with TRBJ2-7; no clear D gene. The V and J ends lost 3 bases and 4 bases respectively, with 7 bases between them. Germline CDR1 and CDR2: DFQATT and SNEGSKA (reference sequence). The CDR3 runs to 11 residues. The CDR3 DNA reads TGCAGTGCTAGTGATGAGTACGAGCAGTACTTC. Residues: CSASDEYEQYF.

The chain combines TRBV6-2 or TRBV6-3 with TRBJ2-7; D possibly uses TRBD1 or TRBD2 (5 bases each). There are 13 residues in the CDR3. Germline V gives CDR1 MNHEY, CDR2 SVGEGT. Trimming left V 6 bases short and J 3 bases short, with 12 bases between. CDR3 bases: TGTGCCAGCAGACGCTTTGGGGGCTACGAGCAGTACTTC. This encodes CASRRFGGYEQYF.

The CDR3 loop reads CASRLLGGEGNTEAFF. The CDR3 DNA is TGCGCCAGCAGACTCCTGGGAGGGGAGGGGAACACTGAAGCTTTCTTT. The chain recombines TRBV5-1 with TRBJ1-1; tentatively, D is TRBD1 (5 bases). CDR1 SGHRS and CDR2 YFSETQ come from the germline V gene. V lost 5 bases and J 1 base, leaving 18 bases between the germline ends. The length of the CDR3 is 16 residues.

This clonotype was observed a few times. The chain recombines TRBV21-1 with TRBJ2-5; TRBD2 is taken as the D call from the table, unchecked against the DNA. TRBV21-1 is flagged as a pseudogene. The CDR3 sequence is 15 residues long. The CDR3 DNA reads TGTGCCAGCAGCAAAGGACTAGCATTACAAGAGACCCAGTACTTC. Amino acids: CASSKGLALQETQYF.

This clonotype was observed a single time. V usage is TRBV3-1 and J usage is TRBJ1-2, with TRBD1 identical over 7 bases. Germline CDR1 LGHDT, CDR2 YNNKEL (reference sequence). V lost 5 bases and J lost 2; bases outside the gene matches: 5. The CDR3 covers 14 residues. Here the CDR3 reads CASSWDSTNYGYTF. The CDR3 region has the DNA TGTGCCAGCAGCTGGGACAGTACCAACTATGGCTACACCTTC.

Concerning this clonotype: An end of the junction differs from the germline gene, which may be a read error. The chain is built from TRBV4-2 and TRBJ1-4, with unresolved D. Germline CDR1 is LGHNA and CDR2 is YNFKEQ. The CDR3 contains 16 residues. In DNA, the CDR3 is TGTGCCAGCAGCCAAGATTTAAGCCAAGGGAATGAAAAACGGTTTTTT. Amino acid sequence: CASSQDLSQGNEKRFF.